The source of this TCR beta chain is a study of control samples from healthy donors and cancer patients. This clone was picked up one time. Trimming shortened V by 3 bases and J by 5 bases, and 5 bases separated the two germline ends. The CDR3 loop spans 12 amino acids. Germline CDR1 is SEHNR and CDR2 is FQNEAQ (reference sequence). The protocol was immunoSEQ multiplex PCR, while the TCRdb copy is restricted to in-frame clones and leaves out a portion. This sample carries roughly 100,000 clones, roughly four fifths of them seen once, and the ten largest clones take roughly 13%. This chain uses TRBV7-9 with TRBJ1-3, with D hard to call. This TCR derives from a woman in her fifties or sixties in good health. Sequencing used blood. This chain's CDR3 is CASSLLRNTIYF. The CDR3 coding sequence is TGTGCCAGCAGCTTGTTACGAAACACCATATATTTT.